This entry lists 23 T cell receptor beta chains sequenced from one sample in a study of identical twins. TCRdb reanalysed the 5' RACE reads using MiXCR and keeps one entry per CDR3 protein. This table has approximately 500,000 distinct CDR3 sequences, 24% appearing once. Another study also made use of these data, one on T cells expressing NK-cell markers.

The source material was CD4+ T cells sorted from blood. Receptors were obtained from a woman aged 18 to 35 in good health.

This rearrangement joins TRBV30 to TRBJ1-5, with D hard to call. CDR3 length: 13 residues. The germline gives CDR1 GTSNPN, CDR2 SVGIG (reference sequence). Trimming left V 1 base short and J 2 bases short, with 6 bases between. The CDR3 sequence is CAWSGTGNQPQHF. The CDR3 DNA reads as TGTGCCTGGAGTGGGACCGGCAATCAGCCCCAGCATTTT.

This clonotype showed up just a few times. The chain couples TRBV5-1 to TRBJ2-7; no definite D call. Between the trimmed V and J ends, which lost 7 bases and 1 base, there was a span of 18 bases. Per germline, CDR1 SGHRS and CDR2 YFSETQ. The CDR3 has 15 amino acids. CDR3 region: CASQESLTRSYEQYF. Here the CDR3 DNA reads TGCGCCAGCCAAGAGTCCCTTACCCGATCCTACGAGCAGTACTTC.

The chain is built from TRBV9 and TRBJ2-1; 11 positions match TRBD2. V was pared by 3 bases and J by 3 bases, with 2 bases of the junction left unmatched. CDR3 length: 15 amino acids. Germline-derived CDR1 and CDR2 are SGDLS and YYNGEE. The DNA for the CDR3 is TGTGCCAGCAGCGCGGGACTAGCGGACTACAATGAGCAGTTCTTC. Its translation: CASSAGLADYNEQFF.

This chain joins TRBV7-2 and TRBJ1-2; 10 bases are a match to TRBD1. The CDR3 loop spans 16 amino acids. Germline V gene lookup returns CDR1 SGHTA and CDR2 FQGNSA. The ends lost 5 bases at V and 4 bases at J; junction bases unmatched: 10. The CDR3, as DNA: TGTGCCAGCAGCCCCGGGACAGGGGATTTGGGCTATGGCTACACCTTC. Translation: CASSPGTGDLGYGYTF. Filled out from reference TRBV7-2 and TRBJ1-2, the complete variable domain reads GAGVSQSPSNKVTEKGKDVELRCDPISGHTALYWYRQSLGQGLEFLIYFQGNSAPDKSGLPSDRFSAERTGGSVSTLTIQRTQQEDSAVYLCASSPGTGDLGYGYTFGSGTRLTVV.

This clonotype was counted only a few times. V gene TRBV6-5 combines with J gene TRBJ2-7; the D is unclear. Germline V gene sequence: CDR1 MNHEY, CDR2 SVGAGI. V lost 2 bases and J 1 base, leaving 9 bases between the germline ends. The CDR3 has 14 residues. The CDR3 DNA reads as TGTGCCAGCAGTTACGGCGGCCCGTCCTACGAGCAGTACTTC. It specifies CASSYGGPSYEQYF.

The CDR3 sequence: CASNPAWGPGETQYF. For the CDR3, the DNA is TGTGCCAGCAACCCAGCGTGGGGGCCGGGAGAGACCCAGTACTTC. The chain recombines TRBV11-2 with TRBJ2-5; a weak D match, TRBD1 (6 bases). Trimming removed 7 bases at V and 4 bases at J, with 19 bases between. Germline V gives CDR1 SGHAT, CDR2 FQNNGV. The CDR3 length is 15 residues.

V gene TRBV15 combines with J gene TRBJ2-1; tentative D call: TRBD1 (9 bases). CDR1 is LNHNV and CDR2 is YYDKDF in the germline V gene (reference sequence). The V and J ends lost 0 bases and 3 bases respectively, with 15 bases between them. CDR3 size: 17 residues. The CDR3 here is CATSRDSGTGNYNEQFF. The CDR3 region has the DNA TGTGCCACCAGCAGAGATAGCGGGACAGGGAACTACAATGAGCAGTTCTTC. The entire variable domain, with the rest obtained from reference TRBV15 and TRBJ2-1, is as follows: DAMVIQNPRYQVTQFGKPVTLSCSQTLNHNVMYWYQQKSSQAPKLLFHYYDKDFNNEADTPDNFQSRRPNTSFCFLDIRSPGLGDTAMYLCATSRDSGTGNYNEQFFGPGTRLTVL.

The V and J genes are TRBV20-1 and TRBJ2-5; 10 bases are shared with TRBD2. CDR1 is DFQATT and CDR2 is SNEGSKA in the germline V gene (reference sequence). The CDR3 extends over 15 amino acids. V shed 2 bases and J 5 bases; nucleotides not matched to a gene: 8. The CDR3 loop reads CSARRPAGGPETQYF. The CDR3 DNA reads as TGCAGTGCTAGACGACCAGCGGGAGGGCCCGAGACCCAGTACTTC.

In this sample, this clonotype turned up a few times. The chain carries TRBV6-5 and TRBJ2-2, with D perhaps matching TRBD2 (6 bases). Germline V CDR1 and CDR2: MNHEY, SVGAGI. The CDR3 loop spans 16 amino acids. Trimming pared 4 bases from V and 5 bases from J, leaving 17 bases between. CDR3 residues: CASSSQTRGETGELFF. DNA of the CDR3: TGTGCCAGCAGTTCCCAGACTAGAGGAGAGACCGGGGAGCTGTTTTTT.

The V gene is TRBV29-1, the J gene TRBJ1-5; tentatively, D is TRBD1 (6 bases). The CDR3 covers 16 residues. Germline values: CDR1 SQVTM, CDR2 ANQGSEA. Trimming took off 4 bases at V and 3 bases at J, with 19 bases between the two ends. The CDR3 DNA is TGCAGCGTTGTTGTGACAGTAGGGGGTATCAATCAGCCCCAGCATTTT. Encoded protein: CSVVVTVGGINQPQHF.

The chain has TRBV20-1 and TRBJ1-1; D remains unclear. CDR1 and CDR2 (germline): DFQATT, SNEGSKA (reference sequence). The CDR3 extends over 11 amino acids. The V end lost 8 bases, the J end lost 1 base, and 8 bases lay between the germline ends. Written as DNA, the CDR3 is TGCAGTACACACGAGAACACTGAAGCTTTCTTT. It yields the protein CSTHENTEAFF.

The chain employs TRBV3-1 and TRBJ1-5; maybe TRBD1 (5 bases). This CDR3 is 14 amino acids long. V lost 2 bases and J 1 base, leaving 6 bases between the germline ends. Germline V gene data show CDR1 as LGHDT and CDR2 as YNNKEL (reference sequence). CDR3 nucleotide sequence: TGTGCCAGCAGCCAACCAGGGAGCAATCAGCCCCAGCATTTT. It codes for CASSQPGSNQPQHF.

In its sample, this clonotype was seen a few times. The rearrangement links TRBV29-1 to TRBJ2-2, with TRBD2 matching over 9 bases. The CDR3 is 15 amino acids. V lost 4 bases, J lost 2 bases, and 5 bases stayed unmatched. The germline V gene encodes CDR1 SQVTM and CDR2 ANQGSEA. The CDR3 reads CSVAATSGNTGELFF. The CDR3 bases are TGCAGCGTTGCGGCGACTAGCGGTAACACCGGGGAGCTGTTTTTT.

This clonotype was observed a few times. The chain carries TRBV11-2 and TRBJ2-3; 14 bases align to TRBD2. V shed 4 bases, J shed 6 bases, and the junction held 6 bases outside the gene matches. Germline-derived CDR1 and CDR2 are SGHAT and FQNNGV. The CDR3 is 16 residues long. The DNA of the CDR3 is TGTGCCAGCAGCTCGAGACTAGCGGGAGGGTCGGATACGCAGTATTTT. Protein product: CASSSRLAGGSDTQYF.

This clonotype has a handful of counts. The V gene is TRBV5-1, the J gene TRBJ2-7; 7 nucleotides agree with TRBD2. This CDR3 is built from 15 residues. The ends lost 4 bases at V and 0 bases at J; junction bases unmatched: 7. Per germline, CDR1 SGHRS and CDR2 YFSETQ. As DNA, the CDR3 is TGCGCCAGCAGCCGGGGGGACGGCTACTCCTACGAGCAGTACTTC. Its protein product is CASSRGDGYSYEQYF.

V is TRBV5-5 and J is TRBJ2-7; D might be TRBD2 (6 bases). The V gene's germline CDR1 is SGHKS and CDR2 YYEKEE (reference sequence). CDR3 length: 15 amino acids. V dropped 0 bases and J dropped 5 bases, with 15 bases sitting between them. The CDR3 sequence is CASSLEFGSLDEQYF. The DNA of the CDR3 is TGTGCCAGCAGCTTGGAATTCGGGAGTCTGGACGAGCAGTACTTC.

The rearrangement uses TRBV27 and TRBJ2-5; 12 positions match TRBD2. This CDR3 has 15 residues. Germline V gene lookup returns CDR1 MNHEY and CDR2 SMNVEV (reference sequence). V lost 6 bases to trimming and J lost 5 bases; unmatched junction nucleotides: 7. The CDR3 coding sequence is TGTGCCAGCAGACCGACTAGCGGGAGAGGTGAGACCCAGTACTTC. Translation gives CASRPTSGRGETQYF.

The chain joins TRBV4-3 to TRBJ2-6; D unclear. Germline loops: CDR1 LGHNA, CDR2 YSLEER. The germline V and J ends were trimmed by 8 bases and 0 bases, with 8 bases remaining between them. The CDR3 extends over 14 amino acids. This chain's CDR3 is CASRQTSGANVLTF. CDR3 DNA: TGCGCCAGCCGTCAGACCTCTGGGGCCAACGTCCTGACTTTC.

V usage is TRBV20-1 and J usage is TRBJ1-5; 8 bases map to TRBD1. This CDR3 has 15 residues. V gave up 5 bases and J gave up 4 bases; unmatched junction bases: 10. The germline CDR1 and CDR2 sequences are DFQATT and SNEGSKA (reference sequence). The CDR3 coding sequence is TGCAGTGCTTCTCGTTCTTGGGACAGGAATCAGCCCCAGCATTTT. It yields the protein CSASRSWDRNQPQHF.

J is TRBJ2-4 and V is TRBV11-2, with D unclear. The CDR3 contains 16 residues. Trimming removed 1 base at V and 6 bases at J, with 16 bases between. The germline gives CDR1 SGHAT, CDR2 FQNNGV. In nucleotides, the CDR3 is TGTGCCAGCAGCTTAGTTAAAGGCAGGAACGCAAACATTCAGTACTTC. Translating gives CASSLVKGRNANIQYF.

In its sample, this clonotype was seen a few times. This chain joins TRBV7-2 and TRBJ1-1; tentative D call: TRBD1 (5 bases). The CDR3 has 12 amino acids. Per the germline V gene, CDR1 is SGHTA and CDR2 is FQGNSA. The CDR3 is CVSRDQHTEAFF. The CDR3 DNA is TGTGTCTCGAGGGACCAACACACTGAAGCTTTCTTT.

As to this clonotype: One junction end disagrees with the germline gene, perhaps due to a read error. This sequence joins TRBV29-1 and TRBJ2-2, with 9 bases lining up with TRBD2. This CDR3 has 15 amino acids. CDR1 and CDR2 (germline): SQVTM, ANQGSEA. The CDR3 DNA follows: TGCAGCGTTGATGGGCTAGCGGGGAACACCGGGGAGCCGTTTTTT. Protein sequence: CSVDGLAGNTGEPFF.

This clonotype has ten or more counts. The V gene is TRBV5-1, the J gene TRBJ1-1; D remains ambiguous. Per the germline V gene, CDR1 is SGHRS and CDR2 is YFSETQ. V was cut by 4 bases and J by 4 bases, with 14 bases left in between. The CDR3 runs 14 residues. The CDR3: CASSPLGSSTEAFF. CDR3 nucleotide sequence: TGCGCCAGCAGCCCCTTGGGCTCGAGCACTGAAGCTTTCTTT.